The present T cell receptor beta chain was sequenced within a study of blood T cells in healthy people across ages. This clonotype turned up a few times. Germline-derived CDR1 and CDR2 are MNHEY and SVGAGI. The length of the CDR3 is 14 residues. V lost 5 bases and J lost 9, with 14 bases in between. For the second PCR, which ran for about 7 to 11 cycles, a sample-barcoded 5' primer and a J-beta primer mix were used. A template-switch adaptor containing 12 random nucleotides labeled each cDNA molecule. TCRdb analysed the 5' RACE reads with MiXCR anew, one entry per CDR3 protein. The sample records hundreds of thousands of distinct CDR3 sequences, under 40% being singletons.

The specimen sequenced was blood. This receptor was identified in a man between 18 and 29 years old in good health. The chain links TRBV6-5 to TRBJ1-6; D is possibly TRBD1 (6 bases). The CDR3 bases are TGTGCCAGCAGTCGGGACATAAAGGGTTCACCCCTCCACTTT. This gives the protein CASSRDIKGSPLHF.